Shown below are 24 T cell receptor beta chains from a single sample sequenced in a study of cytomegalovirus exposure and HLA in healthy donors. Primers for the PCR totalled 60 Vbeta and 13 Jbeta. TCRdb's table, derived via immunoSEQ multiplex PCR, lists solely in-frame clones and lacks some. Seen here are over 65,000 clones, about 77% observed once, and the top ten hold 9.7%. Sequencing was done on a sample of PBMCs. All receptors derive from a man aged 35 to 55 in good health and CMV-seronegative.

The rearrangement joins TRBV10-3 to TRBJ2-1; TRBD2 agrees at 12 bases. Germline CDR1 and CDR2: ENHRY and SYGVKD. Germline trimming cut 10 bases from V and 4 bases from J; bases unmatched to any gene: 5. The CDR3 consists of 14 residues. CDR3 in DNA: TGTGCCACCAATCTAGCGGGAGGGTACAATGAGCAGTTCTTC. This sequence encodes CATNLAGGYNEQFF.

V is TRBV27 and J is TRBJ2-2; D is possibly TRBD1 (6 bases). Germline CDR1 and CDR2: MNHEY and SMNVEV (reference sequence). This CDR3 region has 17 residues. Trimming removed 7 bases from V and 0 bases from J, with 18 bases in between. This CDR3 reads CASTVAADRANTGELFF. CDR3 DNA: TGTGCCAGCACCGTGGCTGCGGACAGAGCGAACACCGGGGAGCTGTTTTTT.

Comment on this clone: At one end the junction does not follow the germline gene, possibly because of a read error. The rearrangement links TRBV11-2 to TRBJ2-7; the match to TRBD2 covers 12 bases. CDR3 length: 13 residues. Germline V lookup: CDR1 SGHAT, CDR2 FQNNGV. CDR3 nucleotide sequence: TGTGCCAGCAGCTTAGAGGCTAGCGGGAGGGAAGACTTC. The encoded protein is CASSLEASGREDF.

The CDR3 spells CASSPGGTANEKLFF. CDR3 coding DNA: TGCGCCAGCAGCCCTGGCGGCACGGCTAATGAAAAACTGTTTTTT. The chain is built from TRBV5-1 and TRBJ1-4; the D is unclear. CDR1 is SGHRS, CDR2 YFSETQ, per germline. The ends were cut back, 4 bases at V and 3 bases at J, with 13 bases in the middle. The CDR3 has 15 residues.

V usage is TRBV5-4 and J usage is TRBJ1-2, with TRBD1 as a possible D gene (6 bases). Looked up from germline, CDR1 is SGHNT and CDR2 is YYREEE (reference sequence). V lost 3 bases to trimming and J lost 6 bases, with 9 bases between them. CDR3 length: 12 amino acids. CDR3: CASSSGGHGYTF. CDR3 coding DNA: TGTGCCAGCAGCTCGGGGGGGCATGGCTACACCTTC.

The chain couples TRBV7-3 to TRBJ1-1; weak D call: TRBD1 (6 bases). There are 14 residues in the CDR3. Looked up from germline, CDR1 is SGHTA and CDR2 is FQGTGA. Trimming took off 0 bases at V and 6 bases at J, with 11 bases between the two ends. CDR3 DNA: TGTGCCAGCAGCTTAACAGGGGGGGACGCTGAAGCTTTCTTT. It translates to CASSLTGGDAEAFF.

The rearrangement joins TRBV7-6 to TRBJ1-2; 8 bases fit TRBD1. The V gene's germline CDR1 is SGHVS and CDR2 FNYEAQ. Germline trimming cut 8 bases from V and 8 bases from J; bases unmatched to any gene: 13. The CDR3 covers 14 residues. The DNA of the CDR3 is TGTGCCAGCTCTCTCATGGACAGGGACGGCGGCTACACCTTC. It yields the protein CASSLMDRDGGYTF.

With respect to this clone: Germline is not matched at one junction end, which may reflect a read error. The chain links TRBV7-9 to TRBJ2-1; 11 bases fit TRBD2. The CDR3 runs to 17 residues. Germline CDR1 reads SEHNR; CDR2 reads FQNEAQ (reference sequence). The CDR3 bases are TGTTCCAGCAGCTTAGCAGCCTTGGGACTAGCGGACAATGAGCAGTTCTTC. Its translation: CSSSLAALGLADNEQFF.

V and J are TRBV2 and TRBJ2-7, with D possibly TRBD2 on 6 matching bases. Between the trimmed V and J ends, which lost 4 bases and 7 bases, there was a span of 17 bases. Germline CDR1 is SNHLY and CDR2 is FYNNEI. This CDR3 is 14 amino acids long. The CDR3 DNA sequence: TGTGCCAGCAGTGCCACCCGGGGGACGGGGGAGCAGTACTTC. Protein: CASSATRGTGEQYF.

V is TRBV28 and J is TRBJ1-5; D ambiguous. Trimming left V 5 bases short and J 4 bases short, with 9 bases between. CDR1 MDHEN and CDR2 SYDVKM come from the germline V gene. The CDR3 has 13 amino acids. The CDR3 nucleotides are TGTGCCAGCAGTCGAGAACGAAATCAGCCCCAGCATTTT. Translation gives CASSRERNQPQHF.

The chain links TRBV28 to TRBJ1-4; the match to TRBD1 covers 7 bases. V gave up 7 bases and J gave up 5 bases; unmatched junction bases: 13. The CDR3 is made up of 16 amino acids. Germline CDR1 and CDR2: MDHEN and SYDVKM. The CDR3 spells CASTPSRGRGNEKLFF. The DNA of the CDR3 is TGTGCCAGCACCCCGAGTAGGGGGCGCGGGAATGAAAAACTGTTTTTT.

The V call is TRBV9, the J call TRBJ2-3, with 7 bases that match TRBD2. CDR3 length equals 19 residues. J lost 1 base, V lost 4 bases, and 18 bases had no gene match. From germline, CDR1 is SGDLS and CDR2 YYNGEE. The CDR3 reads CASSTPRGREGFGTDTQYF. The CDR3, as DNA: TGTGCCAGCAGCACCCCCCGAGGCAGGGAGGGATTCGGCACAGATACGCAGTATTTT. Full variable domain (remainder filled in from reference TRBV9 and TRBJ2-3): DSGVTQTPKHLITATGQRVTLRCSPRSGDLSVYWYQQSLDQGLQFLIQYYNGEERAKGNILERFSAQQFPDLHSELNLSSLELGDSALYFCASSTPRGREGFGTDTQYFGPGTRLTVL.

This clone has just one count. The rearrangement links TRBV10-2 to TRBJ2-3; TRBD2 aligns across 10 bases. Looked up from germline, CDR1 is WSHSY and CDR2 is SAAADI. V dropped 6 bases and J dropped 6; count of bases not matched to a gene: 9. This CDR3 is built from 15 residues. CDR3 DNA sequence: TGCGCCAGCAGGCGGGCTAGCGGGAGAGGTGATACGCAGTATTTT. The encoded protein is CASRRASGRGDTQYF.

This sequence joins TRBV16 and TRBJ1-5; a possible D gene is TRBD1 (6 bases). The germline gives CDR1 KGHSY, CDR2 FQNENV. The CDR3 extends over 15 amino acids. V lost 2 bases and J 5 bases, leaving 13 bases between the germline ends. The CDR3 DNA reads TGTGCCAGCAGCCAACGGGTCAGGGGAGATCAGCCCCAGCATTTT. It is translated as CASSQRVRGDQPQHF.

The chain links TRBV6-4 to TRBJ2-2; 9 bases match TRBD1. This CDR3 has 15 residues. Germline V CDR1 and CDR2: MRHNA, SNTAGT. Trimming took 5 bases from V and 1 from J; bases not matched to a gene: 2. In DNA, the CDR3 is TGTGCCAGCAGTCGACAGGGGGGGAACACCGGGGAGCTGTTTTTT. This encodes CASSRQGGNTGELFF.

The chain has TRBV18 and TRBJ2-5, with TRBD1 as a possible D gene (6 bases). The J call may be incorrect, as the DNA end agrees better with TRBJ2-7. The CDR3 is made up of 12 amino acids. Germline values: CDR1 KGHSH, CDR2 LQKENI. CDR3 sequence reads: CASSPDRSEQYF. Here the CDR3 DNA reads TGTGCCAGCTCACCTGACAGGTCCGAGCAGTACTTC.

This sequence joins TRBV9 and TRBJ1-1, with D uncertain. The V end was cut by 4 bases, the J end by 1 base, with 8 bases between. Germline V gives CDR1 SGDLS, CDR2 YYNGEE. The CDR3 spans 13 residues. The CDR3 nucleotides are TGTGCCAGCAGCCCTCCCCCGAACACTGAAGCTTTCTTT. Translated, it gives CASSPPPNTEAFF. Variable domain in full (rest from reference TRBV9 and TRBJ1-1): DSGVTQTPKHLITATGQRVTLRCSPRSGDLSVYWYQQSLDQGLQFLIQYYNGEERAKGNILERFSAQQFPDLHSELNLSSLELGDSALYFCASSPPPNTEAFFGQGTRLTVV.

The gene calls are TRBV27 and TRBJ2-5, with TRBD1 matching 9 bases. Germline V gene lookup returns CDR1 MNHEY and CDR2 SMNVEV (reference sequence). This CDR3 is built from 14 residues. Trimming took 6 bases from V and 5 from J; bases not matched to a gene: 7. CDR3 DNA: TGTGCCAGCAGCAACAGGGGGCTGGACGAGACCCAGTACTTC. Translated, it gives CASSNRGLDETQYF.

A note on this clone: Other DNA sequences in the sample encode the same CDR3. The CDR3 coding sequence is TGCAGCGTTACAGTGGGCAATCAGCCCCAGCATTTT. As protein: CSVTVGNQPQHF. V gene TRBV29-1 combines with J gene TRBJ1-5; the D is unclear. From germline, CDR1 is SQVTM and CDR2 ANQGSEA. The CDR3 is 12 amino acids. The V end was cut by 5 bases, the J end by 2 bases, with 7 bases between.

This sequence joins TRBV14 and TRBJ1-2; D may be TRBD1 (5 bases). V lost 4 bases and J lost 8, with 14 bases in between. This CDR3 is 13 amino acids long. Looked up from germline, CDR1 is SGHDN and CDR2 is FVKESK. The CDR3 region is CASSPRRGSGYTF. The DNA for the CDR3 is TGTGCCAGCAGCCCCCGGAGGGGTAGCGGCTACACCTTC.

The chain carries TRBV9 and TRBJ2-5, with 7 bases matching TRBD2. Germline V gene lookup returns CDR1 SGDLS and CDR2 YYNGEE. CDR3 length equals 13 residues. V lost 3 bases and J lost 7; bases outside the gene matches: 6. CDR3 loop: CASSGGGSWTQYF. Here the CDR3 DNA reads TGTGCCAGCAGCGGGGGGGGTAGTTGGACCCAGTACTTC.

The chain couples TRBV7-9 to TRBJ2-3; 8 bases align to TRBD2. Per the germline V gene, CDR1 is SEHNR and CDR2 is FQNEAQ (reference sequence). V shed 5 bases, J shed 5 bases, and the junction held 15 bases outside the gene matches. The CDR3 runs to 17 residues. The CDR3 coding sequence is TGTGCCAGCAGCGACCCCCGAGAGCGGGAGATCGGAGATACGCAGTATTTT. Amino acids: CASSDPREREIGDTQYF.

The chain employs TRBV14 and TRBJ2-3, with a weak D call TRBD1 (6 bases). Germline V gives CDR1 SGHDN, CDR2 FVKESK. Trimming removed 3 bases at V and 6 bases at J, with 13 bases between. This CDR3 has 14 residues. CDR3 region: CASSHTGQRDTQYF. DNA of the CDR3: TGTGCCAGCAGCCACACGGGACAACGGGATACGCAGTATTTT.

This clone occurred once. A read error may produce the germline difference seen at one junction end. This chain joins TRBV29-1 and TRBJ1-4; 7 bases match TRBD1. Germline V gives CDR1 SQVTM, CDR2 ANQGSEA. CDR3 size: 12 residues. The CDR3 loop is CGVENRGEKLFF. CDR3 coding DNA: TGCGGCGTTGAAAACAGGGGTGAAAAACTGTTTTTT.